This T cell receptor (beta chain) comes out of a study of a mutant IDH1 vaccine in newly diagnosed glioma. About the research overall: Among treated patients, around 62% were male and about 40% female, and mean age was 40.4 years.

Study-wide points: The study observed vaccine-induced immune responses in more than 80% of patients.

As concerns this clone: The antigen is undetermined.

Only in-frame clones appear in the TCRdb table, and some are missing; sequencing was by immunoSEQ multiplex PCR. Of 45,000 to 70,000 clones detected, about 80% appear once; the ten largest clones hold roughly 3.5%. Time point here: week 5, during vaccination. Each dose delivered 300 ug of mutant IDH1 20-mer peptide subcutaneously with imiquimod. The clonotype comes from a man aged 30-40 years with glioma. The sample consisted of PBMCs, taken from a glioma patient whose treatment included an IDH1 peptide vaccine.

This CDR3 reads CASSPTGAGNIQYF. CDR3 nucleotide sequence: TGTGCCAGCAGCCCGACAGGGGCTGGAAACATTCAGTACTTC. V and J are TRBV6-5 and TRBJ2-4; 8 bases are a match to TRBD1. Germline V gene sequence: CDR1 MNHEY, CDR2 SVGAGI. This CDR3 has 14 residues. Trimming took 6 bases from V and 6 from J; bases not matched to a gene: 7.